These T cell receptor beta chains were read from a single sample in a study of T cells in Graves' hyperthyroidism and ophthalmopathy. From the multiplex PCR reads, TCRdb called clonotypes with MiXCR, one entry per CDR3 protein. The table shows about 510,000 distinct CDR3 sequences, with roughly 15% occurring only once. The source material was blood. The origin of the receptors is a woman in her thirties or forties with Graves' hyperthyroidism. Each CDR3 is given without its conserved first and last residue.

j_gene: TRBJ2-1
v_gene: TRBV7-2
CDR3aa: ASSQDGTSNNEQF

j_gene: TRBJ2-7
v_gene: TRBV5-1
CDR3aa: ASRDRAPYEQY

j_gene: TRBJ2-1
v_gene: TRBV6-1
CDR3aa: ASRKTGLAGANEQF

j_gene: TRBJ2-3
v_gene: TRBV10-1
CDR3aa: ASSEVVTDTQY

j_gene: TRBJ1-1
v_gene: TRBV12-3/TRBV12-4
CDR3aa: ASSLGGRLNTEAF

j_gene: TRBJ2-7
v_gene: TRBV3-1
CDR3aa: ASSQRSIGSYEQY

j_gene: TRBJ2-1
v_gene: TRBV7-9
CDR3aa: ASSFLSWGTYNEQF

j_gene: TRBJ2-5
v_gene: TRBV30
CDR3aa: AWSTTGGRETQY

j_gene: TRBJ1-5
v_gene: TRBV7-2
CDR3aa: ASSLGQISNQPQH

j_gene: TRBJ2-3
v_gene: TRBV19
CDR3aa: ASNAQGVSDTQY

j_gene: TRBJ2-1
v_gene: TRBV6-2/TRBV6-3
CDR3aa: ASRGDSSYNEQF

j_gene: TRBJ2-1
v_gene: TRBV6-1
CDR3aa: ASSLRDTSNEQF

j_gene: TRBJ2-4
v_gene: TRBV3-1
CDR3aa: ASSATRDRKNIQY

j_gene: TRBJ2-1
v_gene: TRBV20-1
CDR3aa: SATNPSASGRGNEQF

j_gene: TRBJ2-1
v_gene: TRBV7-2
CDR3aa: ASSSPGTRANEQF

j_gene: TRBJ1-5
v_gene: TRBV27
CDR3aa: ASSLSSLRQGVVQPQH

j_gene: TRBJ1-1
v_gene: TRBV20-1
CDR3aa: SARDRGTPRDF

j_gene: TRBJ2-1
v_gene: TRBV24-1
CDR3aa: ATSDTSDYNEQF

j_gene: TRBJ1-3
v_gene: TRBV12-3/TRBV12-4
CDR3aa: ASSFGRGDSGNTIY

j_gene: TRBJ2-2
v_gene: TRBV14
CDR3aa: ASSQTQAGANTGELF

j_gene: TRBJ1-1
v_gene: TRBV28
CDR3aa: ASSFGLEAF

j_gene: TRBJ2-7
v_gene: TRBV10-1
CDR3aa: ASSESRKGSYEQY

j_gene: TRBJ2-5
v_gene: TRBV7-3
CDR3aa: ASSLSGAQSQETQY

j_gene: TRBJ1-2
v_gene: TRBV12-3/TRBV12-4
CDR3aa: ASSFAGYDYGYT

j_gene: TRBJ1-1
v_gene: TRBV24-1
CDR3aa: ATRGETNTEAF

j_gene: TRBJ1-5
v_gene: TRBV18
CDR3aa: ASSSQGYDQPQH

j_gene: TRBJ2-1
v_gene: TRBV30
CDR3aa: AWSATSATGNEQF

j_gene: TRBJ1-1
v_gene: TRBV2
CDR3aa: ASRTGVSANTEAF

j_gene: TRBJ2-1
v_gene: TRBV18
CDR3aa: ASSPRATELNEQF

j_gene: TRBJ1-4
v_gene: TRBV5-1
CDR3aa: ASRLTVLVNEKLF

j_gene: TRBJ2-1
v_gene: TRBV6-1
CDR3aa: ASSDRGTGNAEQF

j_gene: TRBJ2-1
v_gene: TRBV5-1
CDR3aa: ASSGDRVGNEQF

j_gene: TRBJ2-3
v_gene: TRBV20-1
CDR3aa: SANSWTRTLNTQY

j_gene: TRBJ2-7
v_gene: TRBV20-1
CDR3aa: SARDRLAGLYEQY

j_gene: TRBJ1-2
v_gene: TRBV28
CDR3aa: ASSSTGGQIRGYT

j_gene: TRBJ2-3
v_gene: TRBV7-2
CDR3aa: ASSLDPSGIYTQY

j_gene: TRBJ2-7
v_gene: TRBV20-1
CDR3aa: SASPLGTGEGEQY

j_gene: TRBJ2-1
v_gene: TRBV6-1
CDR3aa: ASSEKAGLNEQF

j_gene: TRBJ1-1
v_gene: TRBV5-6
CDR3aa: ASSLDRGRRTEAF

j_gene: TRBJ2-1
v_gene: TRBV20-1
CDR3aa: SAERTSLSEQF

j_gene: TRBJ2-7
v_gene: TRBV10-3
CDR3aa: AISWDRGREQY

j_gene: TRBJ2-3
v_gene: TRBV19
CDR3aa: ASSPHHLLTGGGTDTQY

j_gene: TRBJ2-7
v_gene: TRBV11-2
CDR3aa: ASSFQAGIYEQY

j_gene: TRBJ2-3
v_gene: TRBV6-1
CDR3aa: ASSLLAGGDTQY

j_gene: TRBJ2-1
v_gene: TRBV4-1
CDR3aa: ASSLGFVSYNEQF

j_gene: TRBJ2-5
v_gene: TRBV7-9
CDR3aa: ASSLVGDAGGPSETQY

j_gene: TRBJ2-7
v_gene: TRBV25-1
CDR3aa: ASRLGTTNGEQY